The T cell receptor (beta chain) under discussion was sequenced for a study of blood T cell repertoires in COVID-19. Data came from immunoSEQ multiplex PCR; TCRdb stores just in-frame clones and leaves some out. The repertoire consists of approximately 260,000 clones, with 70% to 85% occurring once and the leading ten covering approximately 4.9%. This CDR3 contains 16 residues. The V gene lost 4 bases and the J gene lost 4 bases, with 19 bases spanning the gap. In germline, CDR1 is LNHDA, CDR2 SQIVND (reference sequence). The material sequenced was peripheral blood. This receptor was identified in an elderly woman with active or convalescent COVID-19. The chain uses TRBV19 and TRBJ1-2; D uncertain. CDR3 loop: CASSTPRPVRGYGYTF. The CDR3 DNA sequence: TGTGCCAGTAGTACCCCTCGGCCGGTCCGGGGCTATGGCTACACCTTC.